Below, 16 T cell receptor beta chains from the same sample are listed, as sequenced in a study of early stage breast cancer tumors. Assay: immunoSEQ multiplex PCR; the TCRdb copy retains only in-frame clones and omits some. The data contain tens of thousands of clones, more than 60% of them singletons. Specimen: blood. These TCRs come from a person in their 60s with breast cancer.

The chain couples TRBV9 to TRBJ2-2, with a possible D match to TRBD2 (5 bases). Germline V gives CDR1 SGDLS, CDR2 YYNGEE. Trimming cost V 2 bases and J 4 bases, with 12 bases left between them. There are 15 residues in the CDR3. CDR3: CASSVGLAVTGELFF. Here the CDR3 DNA reads TGTGCCAGCAGCGTCGGGCTAGCAGTCACCGGGGAGCTGTTTTTT.

This sequence joins TRBV9 and TRBJ2-3; D is unclear. The germline CDR1 and CDR2 sequences are SGDLS and YYNGEE. There are 15 residues in the CDR3. The V end was cut by 4 bases, the J end by 1 base, with 13 bases between. CDR3 loop: CASSQQVAGTDTQYF. In nucleotides, the CDR3 is TGTGCCAGCAGCCAGCAGGTAGCTGGCACAGATACGCAGTATTTT.

The rearrangement links TRBV28 to TRBJ2-5; possibly TRBD2 for D (7 bases). Germline CDR1 and CDR2: MDHEN and SYDVKM. This CDR3 is 15 amino acids long. Trimming left V 10 bases short and J 5 bases short, with 23 bases between. The CDR3 here is CATRGGGGGMETQYF. The CDR3 coding sequence is TGTGCCACCCGAGGGGGTGGCGGGGGAATGGAGACCCAGTACTTC.

The chain carries TRBV5-1 and TRBJ2-7; D is unresolved. V shed 6 bases and J shed 2 bases, with 18 bases lying between them. The CDR3 consists of 15 residues. Germline V gives CDR1 SGHRS, CDR2 YFSETQ. CDR3: CASKLDSGDPYEQYF. CDR3 sequence (DNA): TGCGCCAGCAAGCTAGATTCGGGCGACCCCTACGAGCAGTACTTC.

The chain links TRBV4-1 to TRBJ1-1; unclear D gene. The germline V and J ends were trimmed by 1 base and 3 bases, with 3 bases remaining between them. Germline values: CDR1 MGHRA, CDR2 YSYEKL. The CDR3 covers 12 residues. The CDR3 sequence is CASSQADTEAFF. CDR3 sequence (DNA): TGCGCCAGCAGCCAAGCTGACACTGAAGCTTTCTTT.

V and J are TRBV19 and TRBJ1-1; no clear D. V lost 5 bases and J 4 bases, leaving 14 bases between the germline ends. This CDR3 spans 14 amino acids. Germline CDR1 LNHDA, CDR2 SQIVND (reference sequence). In nucleotides, the CDR3 is TGTGCCAGTAGTTCAAGGGCCGAGACCACTGAAGCTTTCTTT. Protein product: CASSSRAETTEAFF.

This clone was recorded only once. V and J are TRBV30 and TRBJ2-6, with a possible D match to TRBD1 (6 bases). Germline V gene data show CDR1 as GTSNPN and CDR2 as SVGIG (reference sequence). Trimming took 4 bases from V and 2 from J, leaving 9 bases between them. The CDR3 contains 14 residues. In nucleotides, the CDR3 is TGTGCCTGGATAAAGGGGGCTGGGGCCAACGTCCTGACTTTC. Its protein product is CAWIKGAGANVLTF.

This sequence joins TRBV2 and TRBJ2-5, with 9 bases fitting TRBD2. This CDR3 is 14 amino acids long. Germline CDR1 and CDR2: SNHLY and FYNNEI. The V segment lost 10 bases and the J segment 2 bases; nucleotides outside the gene matches: 8. The DNA of the CDR3 is TGTGCCATGATACCGAGCGGGGGGCAAGAGACCCAGTACTTC. Its translation: CAMIPSGGQETQYF. Together with reference TRBV2 and TRBJ2-5, the CDR3 gives the full variable domain: EPEVTQTPSHQVTQMGQEVILRCVPISNHLYFYWYRQILGQKVEFLVSFYNNEISEKSEIFDDQFSVERPDGSNFTLKIRSTKLEDSAMYFCAMIPSGGQETQYFGPGTRLLVL.

The rearrangement joins TRBV5-5 to TRBJ2-3, with D perhaps TRBD1 (6 bases). Trimming pared 3 bases from V and 6 bases from J, leaving 11 bases between. The CDR3 runs 13 residues. Germline CDR1 reads SGHKS; CDR2 reads YYEKEE (reference sequence). The CDR3 nucleotides are TGTGCCAGCAGCTGGGGGCAGGAGGATACGCAGTATTTT. Its protein product is CASSWGQEDTQYF.

The chain combines TRBV7-8 with TRBJ2-4; no definite D call. CDR1 and CDR2 from the germline V gene are SGHVS and FQNEAQ. V lost 3 bases to trimming and J lost 7 bases, with 13 bases between them. This CDR3 is 14 amino acids long. Here the CDR3 reads CASSFGLPRNIQYF. CDR3 in DNA: TGTGCCAGCAGCTTCGGCCTTCCCAGGAACATTCAGTACTTC.

The rearrangement links TRBV6-5 to TRBJ1-2; no firm D call. V dropped 5 bases and J dropped 7 bases, with 14 bases sitting between them. This CDR3 comprises 13 residues. Germline assignment: CDR1 MNHEY and CDR2 SVGAGI. The CDR3 loop is CASSLDMTTGYTF. CDR3 sequence (DNA): TGTGCCAGCAGTCTTGACATGACGACTGGCTACACCTTC.

CDR3 residues: CASSESGVTGYTF. The CDR3 nucleotides read TGCGCCAGCAGTGAGTCGGGAGTGACTGGCTACACCTTC. The chain links TRBV10-1 to TRBJ1-2, with D hard to call. V dropped 0 bases and J dropped 7 bases, with 9 bases sitting between them. Germline assignment: CDR1 WNHNN and CDR2 SYGVQD (reference sequence). CDR3 size: 13 residues.

The rearrangement links TRBV27 to TRBJ2-5; D ambiguous. This CDR3 has 14 amino acids. Looked up from germline, CDR1 is MNHEY and CDR2 is SMNVEV (reference sequence). V gave up 2 bases and J gave up 5 bases, with 12 bases separating them. CDR3 protein: CASSLSFPPETQYF. Here the CDR3 DNA reads TGTGCCAGCAGTTTAAGTTTCCCCCCGGAGACCCAGTACTTC.

This chain joins TRBV5-6 and TRBJ2-5; TRBD2 matches 8 bases. This CDR3 has 13 amino acids. CDR1 and CDR2 (germline): SGHDT, YYEEEE. V was pared by 4 bases and J by 5 bases, with 4 bases of the junction left unmatched. The CDR3 DNA reads TGTGCCAGCAGCACGGGGGGGGATGAGACCCAGTACTTC. This gives the protein CASSTGGDETQYF. Supplemented by reference TRBV5-6 and TRBJ2-5, the full variable domain reads DAGVTQSPTHLIKTRGQQVTLRCSPKSGHDTVSWYQQALGQGPQFIFQYYEEEERQRGNFPDRFSGHQFPNYSSELNVNALLLGDSALYLCASSTGGDETQYFGPGTRLLVL.

This chain connects TRBV5-1 to TRBJ1-1; D is undetermined. From germline, CDR1 is SGHRS and CDR2 YFSETQ. The CDR3 covers 18 residues. Trimming left V 0 bases short and J 0 bases short, with 18 bases between. The CDR3, as DNA: TGCGCCAGCAGCTTGGGATATGGGGATAGAAGAATGAACACTGAAGCTTTCTTT. Translation: CASSLGYGDRRMNTEAFF.

This chain connects TRBV5-1 to TRBJ2-3; 13 nucleotides align to TRBD2. The CDR3 loop spans 16 amino acids. Germline trimming cut 2 bases from V and 3 bases from J; bases unmatched to any gene: 3. Germline CDR1 and CDR2: SGHRS and YFSETQ. DNA for the CDR3: TGCGCCAGCAGCTTAGGGACTAGCGGGGCGACAGATACGCAGTATTTT. It yields the protein CASSLGTSGATDTQYF.